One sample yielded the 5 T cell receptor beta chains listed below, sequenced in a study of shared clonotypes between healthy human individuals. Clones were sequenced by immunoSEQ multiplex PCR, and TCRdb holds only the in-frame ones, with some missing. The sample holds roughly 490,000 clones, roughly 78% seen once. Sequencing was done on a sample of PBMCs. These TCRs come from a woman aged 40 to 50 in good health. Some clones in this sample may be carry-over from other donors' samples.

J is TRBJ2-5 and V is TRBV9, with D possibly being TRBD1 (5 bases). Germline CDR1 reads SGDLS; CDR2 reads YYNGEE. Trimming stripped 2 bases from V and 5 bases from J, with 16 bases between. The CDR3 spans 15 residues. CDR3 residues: CASSVAGSGLETQYF. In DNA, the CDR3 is TGTGCCAGCAGCGTTGCAGGGTCTGGTTTGGAGACCCAGTACTTC.

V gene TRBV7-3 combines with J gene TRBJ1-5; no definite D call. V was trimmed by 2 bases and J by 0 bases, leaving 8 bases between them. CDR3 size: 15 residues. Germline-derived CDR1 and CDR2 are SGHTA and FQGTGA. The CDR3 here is CASSLSVHSNQPQHF. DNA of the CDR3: TGTGCCAGCAGCTTATCGGTCCATAGCAATCAGCCCCAGCATTTT.

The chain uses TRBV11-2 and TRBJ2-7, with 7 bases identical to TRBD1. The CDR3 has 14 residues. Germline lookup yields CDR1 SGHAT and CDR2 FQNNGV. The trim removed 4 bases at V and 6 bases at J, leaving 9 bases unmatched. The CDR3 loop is CASSSQGYGLEQYF. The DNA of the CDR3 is TGTGCCAGCAGCTCACAGGGGTACGGTCTCGAGCAGTACTTC.

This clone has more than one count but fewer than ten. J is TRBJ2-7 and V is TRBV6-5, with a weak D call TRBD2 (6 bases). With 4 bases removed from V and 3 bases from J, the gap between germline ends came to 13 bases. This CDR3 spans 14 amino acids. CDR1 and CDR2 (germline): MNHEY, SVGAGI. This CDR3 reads CASSLVNGGYEQYF. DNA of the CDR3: TGTGCCAGCAGTTTAGTGAACGGGGGCTACGAGCAGTACTTC.

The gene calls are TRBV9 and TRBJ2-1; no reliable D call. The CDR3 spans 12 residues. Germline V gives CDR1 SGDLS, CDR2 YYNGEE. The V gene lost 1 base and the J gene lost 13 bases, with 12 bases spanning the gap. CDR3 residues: CASSVNGLIQFF. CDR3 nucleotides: TGTGCCAGCAGCGTAAATGGCCTTATTCAGTTCTTC.